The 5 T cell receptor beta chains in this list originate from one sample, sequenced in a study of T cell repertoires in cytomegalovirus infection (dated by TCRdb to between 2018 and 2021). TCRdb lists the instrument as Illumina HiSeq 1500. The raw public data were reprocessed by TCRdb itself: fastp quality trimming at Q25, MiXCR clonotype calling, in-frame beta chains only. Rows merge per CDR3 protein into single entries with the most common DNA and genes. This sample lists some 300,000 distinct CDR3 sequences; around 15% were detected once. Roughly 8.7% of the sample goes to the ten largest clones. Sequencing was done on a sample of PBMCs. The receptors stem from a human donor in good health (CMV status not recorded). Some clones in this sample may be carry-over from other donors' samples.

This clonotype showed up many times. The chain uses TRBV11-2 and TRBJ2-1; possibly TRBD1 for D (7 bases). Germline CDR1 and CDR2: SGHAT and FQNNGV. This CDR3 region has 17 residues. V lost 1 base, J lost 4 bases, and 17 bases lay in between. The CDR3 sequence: CASSLGQGGGSYNEQFF. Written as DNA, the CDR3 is TGTGCCAGCAGCTTAGGTCAGGGGGGTGGTTCGTACAATGAGCAGTTCTTC.

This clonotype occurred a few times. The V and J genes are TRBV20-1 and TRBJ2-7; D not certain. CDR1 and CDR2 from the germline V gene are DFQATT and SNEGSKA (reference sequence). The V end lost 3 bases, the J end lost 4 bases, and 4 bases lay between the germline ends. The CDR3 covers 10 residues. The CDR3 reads CSASRYEQYF. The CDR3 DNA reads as TGCAGTGCTAGTCGGTACGAGCAGTACTTC.

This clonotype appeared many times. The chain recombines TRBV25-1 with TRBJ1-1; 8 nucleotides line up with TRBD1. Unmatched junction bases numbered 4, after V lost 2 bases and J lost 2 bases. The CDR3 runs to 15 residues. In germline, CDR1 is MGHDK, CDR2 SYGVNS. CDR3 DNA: TGTGCCAGCAGTGAAAGAGGACAGGGAAACACTGAAGCTTTCTTT. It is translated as CASSERGQGNTEAFF.

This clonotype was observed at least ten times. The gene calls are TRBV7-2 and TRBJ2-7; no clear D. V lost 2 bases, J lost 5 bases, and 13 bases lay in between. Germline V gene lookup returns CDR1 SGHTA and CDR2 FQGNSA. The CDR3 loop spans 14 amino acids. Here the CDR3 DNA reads TGTGCCAGCAGCTTAAATAACTGGATCCACGAGCAGTACTTC. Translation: CASSLNNWIHEQYF.

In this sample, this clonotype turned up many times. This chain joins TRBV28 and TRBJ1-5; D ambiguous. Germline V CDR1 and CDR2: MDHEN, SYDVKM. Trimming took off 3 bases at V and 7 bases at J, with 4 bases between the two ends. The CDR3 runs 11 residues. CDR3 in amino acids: CASSFPQPQHF. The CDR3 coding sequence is TGTGCCAGCAGTTTTCCCCAGCCCCAGCATTTT. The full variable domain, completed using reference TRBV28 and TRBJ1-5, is DVKVTQSSRYLVKRTGEKVFLECVQDMDHENMFWYRQDPGLGLRLIYFSYDVKMKEKGDIPEGYSVSREKKERFSLILESASTNQTSMYLCASSFPQPQHFGDGTRLSIL.